One and the same sample provided the 20 T cell receptor beta chains below, sequenced in a study of blood T cell repertoires in COVID-19. Method: immunoSEQ multiplex PCR; TCRdb's copy keeps in-frame clones and lacks some. The data show more than 140,000 clones, around 86% seen once. Sequencing was performed on peripheral blood. Every receptor here comes from a human donor in a cohort sampled during active COVID-19.

Details on this clone: Other DNA sequences in the same sample also yield this CDR3. The chain joins TRBV27 to TRBJ2-7, with 13 bases fitting TRBD2. V was pared by 10 bases and J by 2 bases, with 5 bases of the junction left unmatched. The CDR3 loop spans 14 amino acids. Germline-derived CDR1 and CDR2 are MNHEY and SMNVEV (reference sequence). The chain's CDR3 is CATKLAGGPYEQYF. The CDR3 nucleotides are TGTGCCACCAAACTAGCGGGAGGGCCCTACGAGCAGTACTTC.

This clone was observed a handful of times. The J gene is TRBJ2-7, the V gene TRBV5-1; possibly TRBD2 for D (5 bases). The germline V gene encodes CDR1 SGHRS and CDR2 YFSETQ. This CDR3 spans 15 amino acids. Trimming removed 2 bases at V and 2 bases at J, with 14 bases between. CDR3 residues: CASSLGLGGAYEQYF. DNA for the CDR3: TGCGCCAGCAGCTTAGGACTTGGAGGCGCCTACGAGCAGTACTTC.

The V call is TRBV10-3, the J call TRBJ2-3; 13 nucleotides match TRBD2. Germline lookup yields CDR1 ENHRY and CDR2 SYGVKD. J gave up 5 bases and V 2 bases, and 1 base lay outside the gene matches. This CDR3 comprises 15 residues. The DNA of the CDR3 is TGTGCCATCAGTGAGGGACTAGCGGGAGTAGATACGCAGTATTTT. Its protein is CAISEGLAGVDTQYF.

J is TRBJ1-1 and V is TRBV7-2; 8 positions match TRBD1. The V and J ends lost 5 bases and 0 bases, in that order; junction bases with no gene match: 8. Germline V gives CDR1 SGHTA, CDR2 FQGNSA. The CDR3 loop spans 16 amino acids. The CDR3 DNA sequence: TGTGCCAGCAGCCCCCGGACAGGGATCGTGAACACTGAAGCTTTCTTT. It codes for CASSPRTGIVNTEAFF.

Turning to this clone: An end of the junction differs from the germline gene, which may be a read error. The rearrangement joins TRBV5-8 to TRBJ1-1, with D tentatively TRBD1 (6 bases). This CDR3 has 14 amino acids. Germline CDR1 is SGHTS and CDR2 is YDEGEE. This CDR3 reads CASRLDSRGTEAFF. For the CDR3, the DNA is TGTGCCAGCAGATTGGACAGTCGGGGTACTGAAGCTTTCTTT. Looking up the rest from reference TRBV5-8 and TRBJ1-1 gives the full variable domain: EAGVTQSPTHLIKTRGQQATLRCSPISGHTSVYWYQQALGLGLQFLLWYDEGEERNRGNFPPRFSGRQFPNYSSELNVNALELEDSALYLCASRLDSRGTEAFFGQGTRLTVV.

The chain carries TRBV7-3 and TRBJ1-5; 9 bases fit TRBD1. CDR1 and CDR2 (germline): SGHTA, FQGTGA. The CDR3 length is 13 residues. Trimming removed 3 bases from V and 7 bases from J; junction bases left unmatched: 1. Here the CDR3 reads CASSLGQGQPQHF. The CDR3, as DNA: TGTGCCAGCAGCTTGGGACAGGGACAGCCCCAGCATTTT. Complete variable domain (other parts from reference TRBV7-3 and TRBJ1-5): GAGVSQTPSNKVTEKGKYVELRCDPISGHTALYWYRQSLGQGPEFLIYFQGTGAADDSGLPNDRFFAVRPEGSVSTLKIQRTERGDSAVYLCASSLGQGQPQHFGDGTRLSIL.

The V gene is TRBV7-8, the J gene TRBJ2-1, with a tentative D call TRBD1 (6 bases). Germline V gives CDR1 SGHVS, CDR2 FQNEAQ. This CDR3 has 13 amino acids. V shed 5 bases and J shed 8 bases, with 13 bases lying between them. CDR3 loop: CASSPWTDHEQFF. DNA of the CDR3: TGTGCCAGCAGCCCTTGGACAGACCATGAGCAGTTCTTC.

The chain recombines TRBV11-3 with TRBJ2-1, with D possibly TRBD2 on 6 matching bases. V was shortened by 5 bases and J by 6 bases, with 8 bases between the two germline ends. The germline V gene has CDR1 SGHNT and CDR2 YENEEA. The CDR3 has 12 amino acids. CDR3 sequence reads: CASSIGSNEQFF. In DNA, the CDR3 is TGTGCCAGCAGCATCGGGAGCAATGAGCAGTTCTTC.

The rearrangement joins TRBV7-9 to TRBJ2-3, with TRBD1 matching 9 bases. Trimming took 5 bases from V and 2 from J; bases not matched to a gene: 2. The CDR3 runs to 14 residues. Germline CDR1 and CDR2: SEHNR and FQNEAQ (reference sequence). The CDR3 spells CASSRQGVTDTQYF. In nucleotides, the CDR3 is TGTGCCAGCAGCCGACAGGGGGTCACAGATACGCAGTATTTT.

The rearrangement uses TRBV18 and TRBJ2-4; 8 nucleotides line up with TRBD1. CDR3 size: 15 residues. Germline V lookup: CDR1 KGHSH, CDR2 LQKENI. V lost 5 bases, J lost 5 bases, and 8 bases stayed unmatched. The CDR3 region has the DNA TGTGCCAGCTCATCCCGACAGGGGTTTGAAAACATTCAGTACTTC. It translates to CASSSRQGFENIQYF.

The genes are TRBV18 and TRBJ1-2; 10 bases map to TRBD1. V shed 3 bases and J 4 bases; nucleotides not matched to a gene: 8. The CDR3 covers 16 residues. Germline CDR1 reads KGHSH; CDR2 reads LQKENI. CDR3 region: CASSPGGTGARYGYTF. Here the CDR3 DNA reads TGTGCCAGCTCACCCGGAGGGACAGGGGCACGCTATGGCTACACCTTC.

The V gene is TRBV28, the J gene TRBJ2-5; maybe TRBD2 (6 bases). Germline-derived CDR1 and CDR2 are MDHEN and SYDVKM. The CDR3 contains 15 residues. V dropped 3 bases and J dropped 2 bases, with 13 bases sitting between them. CDR3 residues: CASSFRRELQETQYF. In nucleotides, the CDR3 is TGTGCCAGCAGTTTCAGGAGGGAGCTTCAAGAGACCCAGTACTTC. The complete variable domain, with remaining parts taken from reference TRBV28 and TRBJ2-5, reads DVKVTQSSRYLVKRTGEKVFLECVQDMDHENMFWYRQDPGLGLRLIYFSYDVKMKEKGDIPEGYSVSREKKERFSLILESASTNQTSMYLCASSFRRELQETQYFGPGTRLLVL.

This chain uses TRBV5-1 with TRBJ2-2; 11 bases fit TRBD2. Per the germline V gene, CDR1 is SGHRS and CDR2 is YFSETQ. CDR3 length: 16 residues. V was clipped by 1 base and J by 5 bases; unmatched bases: 4. The CDR3 bases are TGCGCCAGCAGCTTGATACTAGCGGGAGATACCGGGGAGCTGTTTTTT. Protein product: CASSLILAGDTGELFF.

V usage is TRBV4-1 and J usage is TRBJ2-5, with 8 bases fitting TRBD1. J lost 4 bases, V lost 2 bases, and 3 bases had no gene match. CDR1 MGHRA and CDR2 YSYEKL come from the germline V gene. The CDR3 extends over 14 amino acids. The CDR3 nucleotides read TGCGCCAGCAGCCAACCAGGGGGCGGAGAGACCCAGTACTTC. Amino acids: CASSQPGGGETQYF.

The CDR3 DNA follows: TGTGCCTGGAGACATACAGGGGGCGCGTATTCACCCCTCCACTTT. Translating it yields CAWRHTGGAYSPLHF. The V call is TRBV30, the J call TRBJ1-6, with 9 bases matching TRBD1. V dropped 3 bases and J dropped 8; count of bases not matched to a gene: 8. Germline V CDR1 and CDR2: GTSNPN, SVGIG (reference sequence). The CDR3 covers 15 residues.

The rearrangement joins TRBV5-5 to TRBJ2-7; tentative D call: TRBD2 (5 bases). The CDR3 consists of 18 residues. V was cut by 1 base and J by 5 bases, with 25 bases left in between. Germline CDR1 and CDR2: SGHKS and YYEKEE (reference sequence). CDR3 DNA sequence: TGTGCCAGCAGCTTGACGAACATACTGAGGACTCCTTTTGACGAGCAGTACTTC. Protein product: CASSLTNILRTPFDEQYF.

For this clone: One junction end does not reproduce the germline sequence, and a read error may be involved. The chain links TRBV5-6 to TRBJ1-6, with D possibly TRBD1 on 6 matching bases. Germline V gene data show CDR1 as SGHDT and CDR2 as YYEEEE. The CDR3 loop spans 15 amino acids. Here the CDR3 reads CASNLWTVYNSPLHF. The CDR3 DNA follows: TGTGCCAGCAACTTGTGGACAGTTTATAATTCACCCCTCCACTTT.

The rearrangement links TRBV18 to TRBJ2-7; the match to TRBD2 covers 12 bases. The CDR3 has 19 amino acids. J lost 2 bases, V lost 5 bases, and 16 bases had no gene match. The germline CDR1 and CDR2 sequences are KGHSH and LQKENI. The CDR3 nucleotides are TGTGCCAGCTCATCCTTGACTAGCGGGAGTTCATCTGTCACCTACGAGCAGTACTTC. Encoded protein: CASSSLTSGSSSVTYEQYF.

A single count supports this clone. The chain links TRBV7-2 to TRBJ1-5, with 7 bases aligning to TRBD1. Germline CDR1 SGHTA, CDR2 FQGNSA. Losses at the gene ends were 5 bases for V and 4 bases for J; bases not matched to a gene: 11. The CDR3 sequence is 16 residues long. CDR3 protein: CASSTGTASTNQPQHF. The CDR3 bases are TGTGCCAGCAGCACCGGGACAGCGAGTACAAATCAGCCCCAGCATTTT.

The gene calls are TRBV6-6 and TRBJ1-1; 7 bases are shared with TRBD1. CDR1 and CDR2 from the germline V gene are MNHNY and SVGAGI (reference sequence). This CDR3 is 17 amino acids long. V lost 5 bases and J lost 0; bases outside the gene matches: 12. In DNA form, the CDR3 reads TGTGCCAGCAGTCGCCTGGGGACAGAGAAAATGAACACTGAAGCTTTCTTT. Residues: CASSRLGTEKMNTEAFF.